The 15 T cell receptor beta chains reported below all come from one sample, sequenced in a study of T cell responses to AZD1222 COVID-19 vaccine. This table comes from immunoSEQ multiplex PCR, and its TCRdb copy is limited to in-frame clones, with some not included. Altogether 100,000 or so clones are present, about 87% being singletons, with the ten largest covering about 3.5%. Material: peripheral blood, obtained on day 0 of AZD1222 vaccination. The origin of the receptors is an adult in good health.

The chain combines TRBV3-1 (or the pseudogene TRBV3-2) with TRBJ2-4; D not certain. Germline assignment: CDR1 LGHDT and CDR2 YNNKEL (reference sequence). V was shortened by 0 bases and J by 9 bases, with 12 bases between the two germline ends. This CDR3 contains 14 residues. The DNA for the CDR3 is TGTGCCAGCAGCCAAGATCCCTGGGGTAGCATTCAGTACTTC. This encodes CASSQDPWGSIQYF.

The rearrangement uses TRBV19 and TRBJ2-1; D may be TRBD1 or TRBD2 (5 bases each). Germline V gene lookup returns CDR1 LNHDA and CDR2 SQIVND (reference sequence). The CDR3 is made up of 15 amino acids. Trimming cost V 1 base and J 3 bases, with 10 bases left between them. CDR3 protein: CASSIAEGFYNEQFF. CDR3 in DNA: TGTGCCAGTAGTATAGCCGAGGGGTTCTACAATGAGCAGTTCTTC.

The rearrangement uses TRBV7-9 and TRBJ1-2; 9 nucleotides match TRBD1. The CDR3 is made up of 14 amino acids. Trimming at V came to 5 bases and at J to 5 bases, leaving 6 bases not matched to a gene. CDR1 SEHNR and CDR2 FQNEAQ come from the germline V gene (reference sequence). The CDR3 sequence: CASSEDRGKYGYTF. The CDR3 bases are TGTGCCAGCAGCGAAGACAGGGGGAAGTATGGCTACACCTTC.

In DNA form, the CDR3 reads TGCGCCAGCAGCCGAGGGGGGATCGTACTGGCCAAAAACATTCAGTACTTC. This codes for CASSRGGIVLAKNIQYF. V is TRBV4-1 and J is TRBJ2-4, with D tentatively TRBD1 or TRBD2 (6 bases each). The germline CDR1 and CDR2 sequences are MGHRA and YSYEKL. The ends were cut back, 4 bases at V and 1 base at J, with 17 bases in the middle. The CDR3 totals 17 residues.

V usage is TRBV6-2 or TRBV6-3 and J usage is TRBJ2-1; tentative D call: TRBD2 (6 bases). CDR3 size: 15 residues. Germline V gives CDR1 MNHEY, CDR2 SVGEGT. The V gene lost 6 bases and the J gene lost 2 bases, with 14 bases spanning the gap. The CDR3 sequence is CASSHGGGAYNEQFF. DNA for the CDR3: TGTGCCAGCAGCCACGGGGGAGGAGCCTACAATGAGCAGTTCTTC.

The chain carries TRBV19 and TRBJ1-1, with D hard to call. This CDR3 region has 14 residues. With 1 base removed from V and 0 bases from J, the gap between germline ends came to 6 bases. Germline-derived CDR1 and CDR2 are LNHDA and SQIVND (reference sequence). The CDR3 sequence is CASSIGAMNTEAFF. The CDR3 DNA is TGTGCCAGTAGTATAGGGGCCATGAACACTGAAGCTTTCTTT.

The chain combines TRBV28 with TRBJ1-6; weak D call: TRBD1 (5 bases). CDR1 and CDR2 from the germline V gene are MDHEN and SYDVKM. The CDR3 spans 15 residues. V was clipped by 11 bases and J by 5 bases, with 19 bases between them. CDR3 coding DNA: TGTGCCGGAGCGACGCCTGGGGGGAATAATTCACCCCTCCACTTT. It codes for CAGATPGGNNSPLHF.

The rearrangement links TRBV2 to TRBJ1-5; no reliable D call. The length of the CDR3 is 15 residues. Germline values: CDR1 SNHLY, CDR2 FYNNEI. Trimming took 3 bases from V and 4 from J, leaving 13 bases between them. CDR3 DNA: TGTGCCAGCAGTGATCGTCGCCCGGAGAATCAGCCCCAGCATTTT. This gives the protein CASSDRRPENQPQHF.

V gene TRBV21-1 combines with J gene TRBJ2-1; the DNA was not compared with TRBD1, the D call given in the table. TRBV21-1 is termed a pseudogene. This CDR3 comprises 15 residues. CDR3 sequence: CASSKQQGPYNEQFF. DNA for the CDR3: TGTGCCAGCAGCAAACAACAGGGGCCATACAATGAGCAGTTCTTC.

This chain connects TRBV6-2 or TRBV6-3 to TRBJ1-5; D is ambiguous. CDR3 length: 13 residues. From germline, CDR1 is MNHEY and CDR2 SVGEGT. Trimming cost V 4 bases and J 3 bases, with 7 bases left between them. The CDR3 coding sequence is TGTGCCAGCAGTTTCCAATTCAATCAGCCCCAGCATTTT. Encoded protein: CASSFQFNQPQHF.

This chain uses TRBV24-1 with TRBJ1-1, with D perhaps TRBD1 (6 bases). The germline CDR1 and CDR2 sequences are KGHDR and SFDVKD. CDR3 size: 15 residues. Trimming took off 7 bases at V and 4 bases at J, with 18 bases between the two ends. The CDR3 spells CATRTAGAGSTEAFF. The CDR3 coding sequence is TGTGCCACCAGGACGGCAGGGGCAGGGAGCACTGAAGCTTTCTTT.

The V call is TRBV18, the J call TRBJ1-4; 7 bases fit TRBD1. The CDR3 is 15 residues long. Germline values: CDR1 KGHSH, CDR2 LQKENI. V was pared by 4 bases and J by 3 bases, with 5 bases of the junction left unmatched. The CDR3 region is CASSRRTGSNEKLFF. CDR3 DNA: TGTGCCAGCTCACGTAGGACAGGATCTAATGAAAAACTGTTTTTT.

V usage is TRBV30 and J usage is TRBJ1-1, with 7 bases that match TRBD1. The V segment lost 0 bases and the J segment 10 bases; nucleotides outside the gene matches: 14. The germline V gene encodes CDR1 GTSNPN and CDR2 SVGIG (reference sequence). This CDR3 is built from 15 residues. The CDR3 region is CAWSVVPSAGGRAFF. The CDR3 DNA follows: TGTGCCTGGAGTGTAGTACCTTCGGCAGGGGGGCGAGCTTTCTTT.

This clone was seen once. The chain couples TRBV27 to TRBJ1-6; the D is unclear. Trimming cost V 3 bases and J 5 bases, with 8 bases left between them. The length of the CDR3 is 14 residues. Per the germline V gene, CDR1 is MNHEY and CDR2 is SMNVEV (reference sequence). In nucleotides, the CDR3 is TGTGCCAGCAGTTTCTACGGGGATAATTCACCCCTCCACTTT. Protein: CASSFYGDNSPLHF.

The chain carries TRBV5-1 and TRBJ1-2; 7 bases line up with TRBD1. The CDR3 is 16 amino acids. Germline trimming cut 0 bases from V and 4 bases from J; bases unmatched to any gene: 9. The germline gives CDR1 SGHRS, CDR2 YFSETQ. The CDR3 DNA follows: TGCGCCAGCAGCTTGGCCGGGACAGATTTCTTCTATGGCTACACCTTC. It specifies CASSLAGTDFFYGYTF.